Presented here are 22 T cell receptor beta chains from one specimen sequenced in a study of blood T cell repertoires in COVID-19. Measured with immunoSEQ multiplex PCR; TCRdb has only the in-frame clones, and not every one. The data show some 200,000 clones, with approximately 80% seen just once and about 1.3% held by the top ten. The specimen sequenced was PBMCs or T cells enriched from blood (not recorded which). These receptors all come from a woman between 40 and 55 years old with acute COVID-19.

The chain has TRBV4-2 and TRBJ2-4, with D perhaps matching TRBD1 (8 bases). Between the trimmed V and J ends, which lost 4 bases and 7 bases, there was a span of 20 bases. This CDR3 has 16 amino acids. Germline V gives CDR1 LGHNA, CDR2 YNFKEQ. The CDR3: CASSPRTGRGTNIQYF. The CDR3, as DNA: TGTGCCAGCAGCCCTCGGACAGGGAGGGGGACGAACATTCAGTACTTC.

V usage is TRBV7-8 and J usage is TRBJ1-5, with 8 nucleotides matching TRBD1. With 3 bases clipped from V and 7 bases from J, the junction kept 2 bases outside the gene matches. This CDR3 contains 13 residues. CDR1 is SGHVS, CDR2 FQNEAQ, per germline. The chain's CDR3 is CASSFQGAQPQHF. The DNA of the CDR3 is TGTGCCAGCAGCTTCCAGGGGGCCCAGCCCCAGCATTTT.

The V call is TRBV28, the J call TRBJ1-4; D is possibly TRBD1 (6 bases). In germline, CDR1 is MDHEN, CDR2 SYDVKM. V was shortened by 6 bases and J by 8 bases, with 22 bases between the two germline ends. The CDR3 is 16 amino acids. In DNA, the CDR3 is TGTGCCAGCAGCCCCCTCCCCACCCTAAGGGGGGAAAAACTGTTTTTT. Amino acids: CASSPLPTLRGEKLFF.

V gene TRBV5-6 combines with J gene TRBJ1-5, with a weak D call TRBD1 (6 bases). The germline gives CDR1 SGHDT, CDR2 YYEEEE. The germline V and J ends were trimmed by 0 bases and 1 base, with 11 bases remaining between them. The CDR3 runs 16 residues. In DNA, the CDR3 is TGTGCCAGCAGCTTGGCCGTAGGGGGAAGCAATCAGCCCCAGCATTTT. Protein: CASSLAVGGSNQPQHF.

This clone was seen only a few times. The rearrangement links TRBV4-1 to TRBJ1-3, with D tentatively TRBD1 (5 bases). This CDR3 region has 16 residues. Trimming pared 0 bases from V and 3 bases from J, leaving 12 bases between. CDR1 is MGHRA and CDR2 is YSYEKL in the germline V gene. The CDR3 is CASSQDRGMSGNTIYF. CDR3 DNA: TGCGCCAGCAGCCAAGACCGGGGGATGAGTGGAAACACCATATATTTT.

The V gene is TRBV7-8, the J gene TRBJ1-3; TRBD1 aligns across 8 bases. Trimming at V came to 2 bases and at J to 0 bases, leaving 9 bases not matched to a gene. CDR3 length: 18 amino acids. Germline loops: CDR1 SGHVS, CDR2 FQNEAQ. CDR3 in DNA: TGTGCCAGCAGCTTACTAAGTCCAGGGGGCCCCTCTGGAAACACCATATATTTT. It is translated as CASSLLSPGGPSGNTIYF.

Comments on this clone: The germline gene is not matched at one end of the junction; a read error may be the cause. The CDR3, as DNA: TGTGCCAGCAGTCTATCGCCGGGACAGGGCAGTCTTGAGCAGTACTTC. It codes for CASSLSPGQGSLEQYF. This chain uses TRBV27 with TRBJ2-7; 9 bases are shared with TRBD1. Germline values: CDR1 MNHEY, CDR2 SMNVEV (reference sequence). This CDR3 region has 16 residues.

This clone was observed once. V gene TRBV4-2 combines with J gene TRBJ1-5; 7 bases are shared with TRBD1. The trim removed 2 bases at V and 2 bases at J, leaving 3 bases unmatched. Germline V CDR1 and CDR2: LGHNA, YNFKEQ. The CDR3 extends over 15 amino acids. In DNA, the CDR3 is TGTGCCAGCAGCCAACCCGACAGGGGCAATCAGCCCCAGCATTTT. It specifies CASSQPDRGNQPQHF.

The rearrangement joins TRBV28 to TRBJ2-3; 7 bases fit TRBD2. This CDR3 spans 15 amino acids. V lost 4 bases and J lost 3; bases outside the gene matches: 7. The germline CDR1 and CDR2 sequences are MDHEN and SYDVKM. CDR3 bases: TGTGCCAGCAGTTCCAGACTAGCAGGGACAGATACGCAGTATTTT. Translating it yields CASSSRLAGTDTQYF.

The CDR3 reads CASSQEGGGLEQYF. The CDR3 nucleotides read TGTGCCAGCAGCCAAGAGGGAGGGGGGCTCGAGCAGTACTTC. The chain joins TRBV3-1 (or the pseudogene TRBV3-2) to TRBJ2-7; the D gene is possibly TRBD2 (7 bases). Per germline, CDR1 LGHDT and CDR2 YNNKEL (reference sequence). CDR3 length equals 14 residues. The V end was cut by 0 bases, the J end by 6 bases, with 12 bases between.

The CDR3 DNA reads TGTGCCAGCAGCCACGTCGTAACTAGCCATGAGCAGTTCTTC. Residues: CASSHVVTSHEQFF. J is TRBJ2-1 and V is TRBV3-1 (or the pseudogene TRBV3-2); D perhaps matches TRBD2 (6 bases). The CDR3 has 14 amino acids. V lost 3 bases and J 8 bases, leaving 14 bases between the germline ends. Germline values: CDR1 LGHDT, CDR2 YNNKEL (reference sequence).

The chain is built from TRBV2 and TRBJ2-7; 9 nucleotides agree with TRBD1. CDR1 SNHLY and CDR2 FYNNEI come from the germline V gene. Unmatched junction bases numbered 7, after V lost 8 bases and J lost 2 bases. This CDR3 region has 14 residues. The DNA for the CDR3 is TGTGCCAGCGGACCCGGGACAGGGCCCTACGAGCAGTACTTC. Translated, it gives CASGPGTGPYEQYF.

This clone has only one observation. The V call is TRBV19, the J call TRBJ1-3; D is perhaps TRBD1 (5 bases). The CDR3 covers 16 residues. Germline CDR1 and CDR2: LNHDA and SQIVND (reference sequence). Trimming cost V 5 bases and J 0 bases, with 14 bases left between them. Here the CDR3 reads CASSRGGTGSGNTIYF. The CDR3 DNA reads TGTGCCAGTAGTCGTGGCGGGACGGGCTCTGGAAACACCATATATTTT.

The CDR3 sequence is CASSPRRGGATEAFF. CDR3 coding DNA: TGTGCCAGCAGCCCCCGCCGCGGGGGAGCCACTGAAGCTTTCTTT. The rearrangement links TRBV11-3 to TRBJ1-1; TRBD1 is a possible D gene (5 bases). V lost 5 bases and J 4 bases, leaving 17 bases between the germline ends. The CDR3 extends over 15 amino acids. Germline V gives CDR1 SGHNT, CDR2 YENEEA.

Regarding this clone: This specimen includes other DNA sequences encoding the same CDR3. The chain couples TRBV20-1 to TRBJ1-5, with 7 bases identical to TRBD1. J was trimmed by 2 bases and V by 3 bases; bases with no gene match: 4. The CDR3 is 14 amino acids. Germline V gene sequence: CDR1 DFQATT, CDR2 SNEGSKA (reference sequence). The DNA for the CDR3 is TGCAGTGCTAGTTCCGGGACAGGCAATCAGCCCCAGCATTTT. Translating it yields CSASSGTGNQPQHF.

The chain employs TRBV19 and TRBJ2-1; the match to TRBD2 covers 8 bases. The CDR3 contains 15 residues. Per germline, CDR1 LNHDA and CDR2 SQIVND (reference sequence). Unmatched junction bases numbered 16, after V lost 10 bases and J lost 8 bases. CDR3 protein: CATGPSSGSSYEQFF. The CDR3 DNA sequence: TGTGCCACCGGCCCCTCAAGCGGGAGTAGTTATGAGCAGTTCTTC.

The V and J genes are TRBV24-1 and TRBJ2-3; 15 nucleotides line up with TRBD2. This CDR3 region has 15 residues. Unmatched junction bases numbered 2, after V lost 5 bases and J lost 6 bases. CDR1 is KGHDR and CDR2 is SFDVKD in the germline V gene. The CDR3 loop reads CATSGTSGGADTQYF. Here the CDR3 DNA reads TGTGCCACCAGTGGGACTAGCGGGGGGGCCGATACGCAGTATTTT.

The chain employs TRBV11-3 and TRBJ2-1; no clear D gene. CDR3 length: 15 residues. Germline V gene sequence: CDR1 SGHNT, CDR2 YENEEA. V was cut by 1 base and J by 2 bases, with 9 bases left in between. CDR3 in amino acids: CASSLGWRTYNEQFF. CDR3 DNA sequence: TGTGCCAGCAGCTTAGGTTGGCGGACCTACAATGAGCAGTTCTTC.

This chain links TRBV12-3 or TRBV12-4 with TRBJ1-1; D ambiguous. With 6 bases removed from V and 10 bases from J, the gap between germline ends came to 15 bases. This CDR3 comprises 12 residues. Written as DNA, the CDR3 is TGTGCCAGCAGCCTGGGAGGTTCTGGAGCTTTCTTT. Translating gives CASSLGGSGAFF.

The V gene is TRBV27, the J gene TRBJ1-2; no clear D. The CDR3 has 14 residues. Trimming stripped 7 bases from V and 0 bases from J, with 12 bases between. Germline V lookup: CDR1 MNHEY, CDR2 SMNVEV (reference sequence). The CDR3 DNA is TGTGCCAGCAATCCCCTCGGTACTAACTATGGCTACACCTTC. It translates to CASNPLGTNYGYTF.

This clone was recorded only once. V and J are TRBV6-5 and TRBJ1-1; D is undetermined. In germline, CDR1 is MNHEY, CDR2 SVGAGI. This CDR3 is 14 amino acids long. V lost 0 bases to trimming and J lost 1 base, with 6 bases between them. The CDR3 spells CASSYSRGNTEAFF. DNA of the CDR3: TGTGCCAGCAGTTACTCGCGGGGGAACACTGAAGCTTTCTTT.

V gene TRBV7-3 combines with J gene TRBJ2-3; D remains unclear. The CDR3 has 15 residues. With 0 bases removed from V and 2 bases from J, the gap between germline ends came to 9 bases. CDR1 is SGHTA, CDR2 FQGTGA, per germline. CDR3 amino acids: CASSLTPGDTDTQYF. The DNA for the CDR3 is TGTGCCAGCAGCTTAACCCCCGGTGACACAGATACGCAGTATTTT. The entire variable domain, with the rest obtained from reference TRBV7-3 and TRBJ2-3, is as follows: GAGVSQTPSNKVTEKGKYVELRCDPISGHTALYWYRQSLGQGPEFLIYFQGTGAADDSGLPNDRFFAVRPEGSVSTLKIQRTERGDSAVYLCASSLTPGDTDTQYFGPGTRLTVL.